The sequence of this T cell receptor beta chain was determined in a study of T cells expressing NK-cell markers (dated by TCRdb to 2019 to 2021). In the study overall: Several donors provided sorted CD3+CD56+NKG2C+, CD3+CD56+NKG2C- and CD3+CD56-NKG2C+ T-cell subsets, whose TCR beta-chain repertoires were profiled. Seven of the eight sequenced donors were HCMV-seropositive and one was HCMV-seronegative. Randomly selected healthy volunteers, three men and five women, were used as the eight sequenced donors. Illumina HiSeq 2000/2500, MiSeq or NextSeq was used to sequence libraries as 2 x 150 bp reads.

What the authors observed across the whole study: Those dominant clonotypes were again the most abundant among CD3+CD56-NKG2C+ cells in a handful of donors, at 28.3-60.1%. Whether the expanded NKG2C-expressing T cell clones were specific for HCMV antigens was left unclear. For over five donors, the dominant CD3+CD56+NKG2C+ clonotypes were among the top 10 CD8+ clonotypes and accounted for 1.0-7.0% of CD8+ T cells.

TCRdb records Illumina HiSeq 2000 as the sequencer. TCR beta cDNA libraries were made by 5'RACE template switching that added a universal primer site and unique molecular identifiers. cDNA synthesis was primed from the TCR beta constant segment and was followed by two successive PCR amplification steps. On the authors' methods: MIGEC handled demultiplexing of the reads and grouping by UMI, while MiTCR was used to assemble and quantify clonotypes. To remove erroneous sequences, TCR cDNA sequences were retained only when supported by two or more reads. The tcR package was used for downstream repertoire analysis, and clonotypes were matched between fractions using CDR3 nucleotide sequence together with V segment. VDJmatch was used to annotate antigen specificity against VDJdb, with one amino acid substitution in CDR3 permitted. After TCRdb reprocessed the reads, each CDR3 protein sequence was kept as one row, without DNA. The V and J calls and clone size come from TCRdb's table, not from the authors' own analysis. Per the sample table, the count is 500,000 or so distinct CDR3 sequences. The ten largest clones represent approximately 3.6% of the sample.

Concerning this clonotype itself: No antigen is known for it.

The CDR3, from cysteine to phenylalanine, totals 13 residues. Nucleotide data are not available. From the germline V gene, CDR1 is SQVTM and CDR2 is ANQGSEA. A commercial ELISA kit detecting HCMV-specific IgG in serum was used to determine HCMV serostatus. Ficoll density gradient centrifugation was used to isolate peripheral blood mononuclear cells from blood. Recombination joined TRBV29-1 with TRBJ2-7; TCRdb lists TRBD2, though no DNA is available to test this call. What was sequenced was blood T cells: a sorted CD56 or NKG2C T cell subset, CD4+ or CD8+ T cells, or bulk PBMC T cells (not recorded which). This receptor was identified in a man younger than 30 in good health. Donor details come from another sample of the same person, matched by shared clones. For the CDR3, the sequence is CSVKGLAGYEQYF.